Below, 8 T cell receptor beta chains from the same sample are listed, as sequenced in a study of shared clonotypes between healthy human individuals. Here immunoSEQ multiplex PCR was the method, and the copy in TCRdb shows in-frame clones only, minus some. The sample has over a million clones, roughly 74% seen once; the top ten hold 0.5% to 0.65%. Input material: memory CD4+ T cells from PBMCs. Subset meaning: CD45RA-negative fraction. These receptors were taken from a man between 18 and 29 years old in good health. Some clones in this sample may be carry-over from other donors' samples.

This clone came up once. CDR3 sequence reads: CASSPAGADTQYF. In DNA, the CDR3 is TGTGCCAGCAGTCCAGCGGGTGCGGATACGCAGTATTTT. The chain uses TRBV6-1 and TRBJ2-3, with D possibly TRBD2 on 6 matching bases. CDR1 MNHNS and CDR2 SASEGT come from the germline V gene. The V gene lost 5 bases and the J gene lost 6 bases, with 12 bases spanning the gap. There are 13 residues in the CDR3.

V and J are TRBV28 and TRBJ2-7; 13 nucleotides match TRBD2. The CDR3 covers 16 residues. Unmatched junction bases numbered 4, after V lost 4 bases and J lost 1 base. Germline V gene data show CDR1 as MDHEN and CDR2 as SYDVKM. The CDR3 region is CASSSSGLAGSYEQYF. As DNA, the CDR3 is TGTGCCAGCAGTTCCTCGGGACTAGCGGGATCCTACGAGCAGTACTTC.

This clone was seen a single time. The chain couples TRBV5-1 to TRBJ1-4; D is possibly TRBD1 (6 bases). Germline assignment: CDR1 SGHRS and CDR2 YFSETQ. Trimming pared 3 bases from V and 8 bases from J, leaving 17 bases between. The CDR3 contains 15 residues. DNA for the CDR3: TGCGCCAGCAGCTCTAAACAGGGTCCTTTCGAAAAACTGTTTTTT. As protein: CASSSKQGPFEKLFF.

This chain joins TRBV6-6 and TRBJ1-5; D remains unclear. CDR3 length: 15 amino acids. V was clipped by 4 bases and J by 0 bases, with 10 bases between them. Germline CDR1 MNHNY, CDR2 SVGAGI (reference sequence). CDR3 region: CASSWTRYSNQPQHF. CDR3 in DNA: TGTGCCAGCAGTTGGACGCGGTATAGCAATCAGCCCCAGCATTTT.

The rearrangement joins TRBV7-3 to TRBJ2-3; the match to TRBD2 covers 12 bases. The germline V gene has CDR1 SGHTA and CDR2 FQGTGA. This CDR3 has 15 residues. V lost 5 bases to trimming and J lost 6 bases; unmatched junction nucleotides: 6. The CDR3 loop reads CASSRTSGEGDTQYF. As DNA, the CDR3 is TGTGCCAGCAGCAGGACTAGCGGGGAGGGGGATACGCAGTATTTT.

The V gene is TRBV7-2, the J gene TRBJ1-2, with 8 positions matching TRBD1. Per the germline V gene, CDR1 is SGHTA and CDR2 is FQGNSA. The junction had 6 bases not matched to a gene; V was cut back by 3 bases and J by 6 bases. The CDR3 has 14 residues. The CDR3 reads CASSFSVTGDGYTF. Written as DNA, the CDR3 is TGTGCCAGCAGCTTTTCCGTGACAGGGGATGGCTACACCTTC. Full variable domain (outside the CDR3, taken from reference TRBV7-2 and TRBJ1-2): GAGVSQSPSNKVTEKGKDVELRCDPISGHTALYWYRQSLGQGLEFLIYFQGNSAPDKSGLPSDRFSAERTGGSVSTLTIQRTQQEDSAVYLCASSFSVTGDGYTFGSGTRLTVV.

This clone was picked up one time. A single base separates this from a much larger clone, so it may be a read error. The V call is TRBV4-2, the J call TRBJ1-1; 7 bases are a match to TRBD1. Germline CDR1 is LGHNA and CDR2 is YNFKEQ. The CDR3 runs to 12 residues. J was trimmed by 7 bases and V by 4 bases; bases with no gene match: 3. In DNA, the CDR3 is TGTGCCAGCAGCCCGACAGGGCTTGAAGCTTTCTTT. As protein: CASSPTGLEAFF.

This clone was seen a handful of times. The chain has TRBV9 and TRBJ2-5; 10 bases align to TRBD2. CDR1 is SGDLS and CDR2 is YYNGEE in the germline V gene. V dropped 0 bases and J dropped 3; count of bases not matched to a gene: 8. This CDR3 has 17 residues. The CDR3 sequence is CASSVGASGGQKETQYF. The DNA for the CDR3 is TGTGCCAGCAGCGTAGGAGCTAGCGGGGGTCAAAAAGAGACCCAGTACTTC.